These 2 T cell receptor beta chains originate from one sample sequenced in a study of Ad26.COV2.S vaccination and SARS-CoV-2 variants. Described treatment: about 20 received Ad26.COV2.S at low or high dose, single or two shots; about 5 received placebo; per-sample allocation not given. Each sample was drawn 63 days after the first injection (of vaccine or placebo). Measured with immunoSEQ multiplex PCR; TCRdb has only the in-frame clones, and not every one. Of a few hundred thousand clones listed, roughly four fifths were seen once; the top ten hold around 7%. The input for sequencing was peripheral blood, taken in a trial of Ad26.COV2.S vaccine versus placebo. The origin of the receptors is a person aged 18-60 years who received the Ad26.COV2.S COVID-19 vaccine or a placebo.

The chain combines TRBV5-4 with TRBJ1-6; D might be TRBD1 (6 bases). V was cut by 0 bases and J by 0 bases, with 13 bases left in between. The CDR3 extends over 18 amino acids. CDR1 and CDR2 (germline): SGHNT, YYREEE (reference sequence). CDR3 sequence: CASSLARGGVSYNSPLHF. The CDR3 nucleotides read TGTGCCAGCAGCTTGGCCAGAGGGGGGGTCTCCTATAATTCACCCCTCCACTTT.

CDR3: CASSAGQGGEKLFF. Here the CDR3 DNA reads TGTGCCAGCAGCGCAGGACAGGGCGGTGAAAAACTGTTTTTT. The chain uses TRBV9 and TRBJ1-4, with TRBD1 identical over 8 bases. CDR3 size: 14 residues. The J segment lost 7 bases and the V segment lost 3 bases, leaving 5 bases of the junction unmatched. Germline loops: CDR1 SGDLS, CDR2 YYNGEE. The entire variable domain, with the rest obtained from reference TRBV9 and TRBJ1-4, is as follows: DSGVTQTPKHLITATGQRVTLRCSPRSGDLSVYWYQQSLDQGLQFLIQYYNGEERAKGNILERFSAQQFPDLHSELNLSSLELGDSALYFCASSAGQGGEKLFFGSGTQLSVL.